This TCR beta chain originates from a study of shared clonotypes between healthy human individuals. About this clone: Other nucleotide sequences in the sample specify the same CDR3.

Unmatched junction bases numbered 2, after V lost 5 bases and J lost 5 bases. Germline V gene lookup returns CDR1 MDHEN and CDR2 SYDVKM. The CDR3 loop spans 13 amino acids. Using immunoSEQ multiplex PCR, the repertoire was profiled, and TCRdb retains in-frame clones only, with some absent. The table lists about 2.4 million clones, more than 85% of them singletons. The sequence derives from a man between 18 and 35 years old in good health. Some clones in this sample may be carry-over from other donors' samples. Sequenced material: naive CD4+ T cells from PBMCs. Subset specified: CD45RA+ positively selected. This chain links TRBV28 with TRBJ2-5; 10 bases are shared with TRBD2. Here the CDR3 reads CASSPTSGETQYF. CDR3 coding DNA: TGTGCCAGCAGTCCGACTAGCGGGGAGACCCAGTACTTC. The complete variable domain, with remaining parts taken from reference TRBV28 and TRBJ2-5, reads DVKVTQSSRYLVKRTGEKVFLECVQDMDHENMFWYRQDPGLGLRLIYFSYDVKMKEKGDIPEGYSVSREKKERFSLILESASTNQTSMYLCASSPTSGETQYFGPGTRLLVL.